These 9 T cell receptor beta chains were sequenced from one sample in a study of blood T cell repertoires in COVID-19. Produced via immunoSEQ multiplex PCR; TCRdb's table is partial and in-frame only. The repertoire holds about 120,000 clones, 78% seen once, with 2.3% in the top ten. The sequenced sample consisted of peripheral blood. These receptors were taken from a man aged 70-80 years with acute or convalescent COVID-19.

This chain connects TRBV5-4 to TRBJ2-7, with D unclear. This CDR3 region has 11 residues. Trimming pared 1 base from V and 6 bases from J, leaving 5 bases between. CDR1 and CDR2 from the germline V gene are SGHNT and YYREEE (reference sequence). CDR3 residues: CASSLNSEQYF. CDR3 DNA: TGTGCCAGCAGCTTGAACAGCGAGCAGTACTTC.

The chain joins TRBV4-3 to TRBJ2-3; the match to TRBD2 covers 9 bases. The length of the CDR3 is 17 residues. Trimming removed 0 bases from V and 4 bases from J; junction bases left unmatched: 8. From germline, CDR1 is LGHNA and CDR2 YSLEER. The CDR3 spells CASSQDRGGAFADTQYF. As DNA, the CDR3 is TGCGCCAGCAGCCAAGACCGCGGGGGGGCCTTCGCAGATACGCAGTATTTT.

The V call is TRBV14, the J call TRBJ1-3; 7 nucleotides align to TRBD1. J gave up 4 bases and V 6 bases, and 9 bases lay outside the gene matches. Per the germline V gene, CDR1 is SGHDN and CDR2 is FVKESK. This CDR3 spans 15 amino acids. In DNA, the CDR3 is TGTGCCAGCAGTCACAGGGGTTCGAGCGGAAACACCATATATTTT. As protein: CASSHRGSSGNTIYF.

The genes are TRBV3-1 (or the pseudogene TRBV3-2) and TRBJ1-2, with TRBD1 matching 7 bases. V shed 2 bases, J shed 8 bases, and the junction held 14 bases outside the gene matches. The germline V gene has CDR1 LGHDT and CDR2 YNNKEL (reference sequence). CDR3 length equals 16 residues. CDR3 sequence reads: CASSQHTTGAQGGYTF. In DNA form, the CDR3 reads TGTGCCAGCAGCCAACACACTACAGGGGCCCAGGGCGGCTACACCTTC.

The V gene is TRBV12-3 or TRBV12-4, the J gene TRBJ2-7; 10 positions match TRBD1. The CDR3 runs to 13 residues. The V gene end was trimmed by 6 bases and the J gene end by 6 bases; junction bases not matched to a gene: 5. CDR3 sequence reads: CASSRDRGSEQYF. The CDR3 DNA is TGTGCCAGCAGCCGGGACAGGGGAAGCGAGCAGTACTTC.

The chain carries TRBV7-2 and TRBJ1-5, with a tentative D call TRBD1 (6 bases). The CDR3 contains 14 residues. Trimming pared 5 bases from V and 5 bases from J, leaving 13 bases between. Germline CDR1 reads SGHTA; CDR2 reads FQGNSA. Here the CDR3 reads CASSQQGVDQPQHF. In DNA form, the CDR3 reads TGTGCCAGCAGCCAACAGGGTGTCGATCAGCCCCAGCATTTT.

The chain couples TRBV9 to TRBJ2-7, with D hard to call. Trimming pared 3 bases from V and 4 bases from J, leaving 8 bases between. Germline values: CDR1 SGDLS, CDR2 YYNGEE. The CDR3 has 12 residues. This CDR3 is CASSASGYEQYF. The CDR3 nucleotides read TGTGCCAGCAGCGCCTCGGGTTACGAGCAGTACTTC.

The genes are TRBV9 and TRBJ2-1; 7 bases agree with TRBD2. Germline CDR1 is SGDLS and CDR2 is YYNGEE. V was clipped by 0 bases and J by 1 base; unmatched bases: 7. The CDR3 runs to 17 residues. The CDR3: CASSVEAIGGSYNEQFF. In DNA form, the CDR3 reads TGTGCCAGCAGCGTAGAGGCCATCGGGGGGTCCTACAATGAGCAGTTCTTC.

The chain is built from TRBV11-3 and TRBJ2-1; TRBD1 is a possible D gene (5 bases). Per germline, CDR1 SGHNT and CDR2 YENEEA. This CDR3 is built from 14 residues. V was pared by 3 bases and J by 0 bases, with 6 bases between. CDR3 DNA sequence: TGTGCCAGCAGCTTTGACAGCTCCTACAATGAGCAGTTCTTC. Protein sequence: CASSFDSSYNEQFF.